The sequence of this TCR beta chain was determined in a study of T cells in Graves' hyperthyroidism and ophthalmopathy (dated by TCRdb to the late 2010s). The study in broad terms: Peripheral blood samples were taken at the time of initial diagnosis, prior to any treatment. To identify distinguishing TCR V-J signatures, a discovery cohort of roughly 100 patients was used, comprising 40 to 45 with Graves' ophthalmopathy and some 57 with stable Graves' hyperthyroidism. Prospective prediction of ophthalmopathy was tested in an independent validation cohort consisting of 18 hyperthyroidism patients and approximately 16 patients who later progressed to ophthalmopathy. After blood sampling, hyperthyroidism patients were treated with methimazole at a starting dose of 30 mg daily, and ophthalmopathy patients were treated with high-dose intravenous methylprednisolone. The 75 to 100 discovery patients were divided at random into training and test sets in a 7:3 ratio. In more than 5 Graves' hyperthyroidism patients, the study also compared T-cell repertoires from thyroid tissue with T-cell repertoires from blood. TCR Vbeta CDR3 sequencing of 135 peripheral blood samples (over 40 ophthalmopathy, 75 to 85 hyperthyroidism and some 17 progressor patients) is reported in the paper. Overall results and qualifications from the work: In validation, progression to ophthalmopathy was predicted by the model with 70.59% sensitivity and roughly 76% specificity, a median of around 5.9 months before onset. Sample size was not statistically predetermined, and blinding of investigators to group allocation was not performed. Ophthalmopathy was separated from stable hyperthyroidism by a 13 V-J signature model, with 87.88% sensitivity and about 81% specificity obtained in cross-validation and 80%/75% obtained in testing. Most expanded thyroid clonotypes (frequency above 0.001) were also found in blood, which suggests that blood repertoires may mirror thyroid immune responses.

Stable Graves' hyperthyroidism was defined as no progression to ophthalmopathy during 18 months of follow-up. Hyperthyroidism patients were aged 18 to 65 years and newly diagnosed, with disease duration of less than 2 months. Exclusion was applied to patients with uncontrolled infections, other autoimmune diseases, pregnancy or lactation. Diagnoses were based on clinical symptoms, serum thyroxine and TRAb, thyroid ultrasound and orbital computed tomography. PBMCs were separated from under 11 ml of fresh peripheral blood using Ficoll-Paque density gradient centrifugation. Total RNA was extracted with Trizol reagent, and quality was checked on an Agilent 2100 Bioanalyzer. TCR beta CDR3 regions were amplified from RNA transcripts. The TCR CDR3 was subjected to a first round of RT-PCR using the HTBI primer set and the Qiagen OneStep RT-PCR kit. Libraries were constructed in a second round of multiplex PCR, after which size selection and purification were carried out. The libraries were sequenced on an Illumina HiSeq2000 using paired-end 100 bp reads. The study's own analysis went as follows. SOAPnuke was used to process the raw data, throwing out any read that contained adapters or uncalled bases, had a mean Phred below 15, or lacked an exact constant-primer or identifier match. High-quality paired reads were merged with COPE v1.2.5, and unique nucleotide sequences were defined as clonotypes. MiTCR v1.1 was used to align the clonotypes against IMGT TRBV, TRBD and TRBJ reference segments. The analysis was restricted to V-J combinations with a frequency above 0.0001, which together covered roughly 99% of the repertoires. The TCS score was defined as the ratio of F50 (clonal expansion) to E x V (chaos), calculated using BLOSUM62-based TCRdist between CDR3 peptides within each V-J. Welch's t-statistics and random forest reduced fewer than 550 V-J features to 10 to 15, which were used in a naive Bayes classifier (R e1071). TCRdb took the public reads, trimmed them with fastp at Q25, ran MiXCR for clone calling and kept in-frame beta chains. Identical CDR3 proteins give one entry, which carries the most common genes and DNA. The V and J calls and clone size come from TCRdb's table, not from the authors' own analysis. This sample comprises 350,000 to 500,000 distinct CDR3 sequences, around 13% of them detected only once. The ten biggest clones cover 5.3% of the sample.

This clonotype was counted at least ten times. The antigen it recognizes is unknown. No qualities accompany the bases; no much larger clone lies one base away. CDR1 and CDR2 are drawn from the germline V gene: SGHDN, FVKESK. CDR3 length: 15 amino acids, cysteine to phenylalanine. Only CDR3 DNA remains: 45 bases, in frame from the first base. Cut back by 4 bases and 0 bases, the V and J ends lie 13 bases apart. The sequencing input was blood. The V gene is TRBV14 and the J gene is TRBJ2-7, and perhaps TRBD2 as D gene, on 6 matching bases. The receptor's source is a woman between 18 and 30 years old with Graves' hyperthyroidism. The CDR3 here reads CASSLNLATSYEQYF. Here is the DNA: TGTGCCAGCAGCCTCAATCTAGCGACCTCCTACGAGCAGTACTTC.